The entry below describes one T cell receptor (beta chain). Healthy HIV-negative adults with no recent acute infections or vaccinations were recruited as donors. The CD4+ fraction was divided into a CD45RA+ naive subset and a CD45RA-negative memory subset. The sample comes from a study of shared clonotypes between healthy human individuals. CDR1 and CDR2 from the germline V gene are SNHLY and FYNNEI. This CDR3 has 14 residues. Between the trimmed V and J ends, which lost 2 bases and 7 bases, there was a span of 12 bases. TCRdb keeps only in-frame clones here, not all; method: immunoSEQ multiplex PCR. The sample has 1,500,000 or so clones, 98% to 99% seen once.

The sequence came from a man in his thirties or forties in good health. The sequencing input was naive CD4+ T cells sorted from blood. The subset was: CD45RA+ positively selected. The J gene is TRBJ1-5, the V gene TRBV2; unclear D gene. CDR3 sequence (DNA): TGTGCCAGCAGTGAATTGTCAGGCTTGCAGCCCCAGCATTTT. As protein: CASSELSGLQPQHF.